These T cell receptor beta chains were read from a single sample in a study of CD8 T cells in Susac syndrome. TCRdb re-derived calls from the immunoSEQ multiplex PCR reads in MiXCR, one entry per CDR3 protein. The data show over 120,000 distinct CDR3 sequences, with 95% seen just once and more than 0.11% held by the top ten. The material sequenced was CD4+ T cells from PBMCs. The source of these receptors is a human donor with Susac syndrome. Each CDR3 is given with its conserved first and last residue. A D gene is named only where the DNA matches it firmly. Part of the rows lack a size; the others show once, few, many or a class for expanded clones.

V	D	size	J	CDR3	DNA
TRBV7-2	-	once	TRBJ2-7	CASSFGIEQYF	TGTGCCAGCAGCTTCGGTATCGAGCAGTACTTC
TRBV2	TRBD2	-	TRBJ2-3	CASRARGGTDTQYF	TGTGCCAGCAGGGCTCGGGGGGGCACAGATACGCAGTATTTT
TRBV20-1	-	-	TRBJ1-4	CSAREDTAAEKLFF	TGCAGTGCTAGAGAAGACACGGCCGCGGAAAAACTGTTTTTT
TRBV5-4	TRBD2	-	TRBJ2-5	CASSQGLAGGPEETQYF	TGTGCCAGCAGCCAAGGACTAGCGGGAGGGCCCGAGGAGACCCAGTACTTC
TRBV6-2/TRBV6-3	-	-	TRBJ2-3	CASRDYEGTDTQYF	TGTGCCAGCAGAGATTATGAGGGCACAGATACGCAGTATTTT
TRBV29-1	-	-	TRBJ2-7	CSVANGASYEQYF	TGCAGCGTCGCGAACGGGGCTTCCTACGAGCAGTACTTC
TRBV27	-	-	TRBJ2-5	CASSSWGPETQYF	TGTGCCAGCAGTTCGTGGGGCCCAGAGACCCAGTACTTC
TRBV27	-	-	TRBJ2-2	CASRGQNTGELFF	TGTGCCAGCAGAGGACAGAACACCGGGGAGCTGTTTTTT
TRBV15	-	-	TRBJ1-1	CATSRGQSDTEAFF	TGTGCCACCAGCAGAGGCCAATCGGACACTGAAGCTTTCTTT
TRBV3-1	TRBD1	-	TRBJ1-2	CASSQEGQGSYGYTF	TGTGCCAGCAGCCAAGAGGGACAGGGCAGCTATGGCTACACCTTC
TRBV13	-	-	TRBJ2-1	CASSLRVEEQFF	TGTGCCAGCAGCTTAAGGGTGGAGGAGCAGTTCTTC
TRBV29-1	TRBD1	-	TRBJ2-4	CSALQGVNIQYF	TGCAGCGCGCTTCAGGGGGTAAACATTCAGTACTTC
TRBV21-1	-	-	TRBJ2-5	CASSKVDRTSCETQYF	TGTGCCAGCAGCAAAGTGGACAGAACCTCTTGCGAGACCCAGTACTTC
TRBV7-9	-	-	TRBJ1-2	CASSPTLGDYGYTF	TGTGCCAGCAGCCCGACGTTAGGCGACTATGGCTACACCTTC
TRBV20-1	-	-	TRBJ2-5	CSASLAETQYF	TGCAGTGCTAGTTTGGCGGAGACCCAGTACTTC
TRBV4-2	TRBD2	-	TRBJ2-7	CASSQEGGVAGVEQYF	TGTGCCAGCAGCCAAGAAGGAGGAGTAGCGGGAGTGGAGCAGTACTTC
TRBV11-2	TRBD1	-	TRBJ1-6	CASSPSTGTSPLHF	TGTGCCAGCAGCCCATCGACAGGGACTTCACCCCTCCACTTT
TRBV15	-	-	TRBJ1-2	CATSSRTDLNYGYTF	TGTGCCACCAGCTCCCGGACGGATTTGAACTATGGCTACACCTTC
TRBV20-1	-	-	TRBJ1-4	CSARDTGANEKLFF	TGCAGTGCTAGAGATACTGGGGCTAATGAAAAACTGTTTTTT
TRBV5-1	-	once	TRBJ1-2	CASSLEWGGFYGYTF	TGCGCCAGCAGCTTGGAATGGGGGGGGTTCTATGGCTACACCTTC
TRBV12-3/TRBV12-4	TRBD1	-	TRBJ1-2	CASSSGTGRTLNYGYTF	TGTGCCAGCAGTTCTGGGACAGGCCGAACCTTAAATTATGGCTACACCTTC
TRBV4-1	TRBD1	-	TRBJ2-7	CASSQGVGQGYEQYF	TGCGCCAGCAGCCAAGGGGTAGGACAGGGCTACGAGCAGTACTTC
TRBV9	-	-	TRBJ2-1	CASSVAPQAYNEQFF	TGTGCCAGCAGCGTAGCTCCCCAGGCCTACAATGAGCAGTTCTTC
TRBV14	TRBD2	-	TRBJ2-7	CASSQDAIAGVYEQYF	TGTGCCAGCAGCCAAGATGCAATAGCGGGAGTATACGAGCAGTACTTC
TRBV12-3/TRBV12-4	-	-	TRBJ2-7	CASRTTGNYEQYF	TGTGCCAGTCGTACTACAGGGAACTACGAGCAGTACTTC
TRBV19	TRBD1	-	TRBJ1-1	CASSARTGTKRAFF	TGTGCCAGTAGTGCTCGGACAGGGACAAAAAGGGCTTTCTTT
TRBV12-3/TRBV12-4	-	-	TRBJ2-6	CASSQRRPGANVLTF	TGTGCCAGCAGTCAGAGGCGGCCTGGGGCCAACGTCCTGACTTTC
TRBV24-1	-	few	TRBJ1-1	CATSDTGTTEAFF	TGTGCCACCAGTGACACAGGGACCACTGAAGCTTTCTTT
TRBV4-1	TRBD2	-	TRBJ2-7	CASSQVGGLVYEQYF	TGCGCCAGCAGCCAAGTAGGCGGACTAGTCTACGAGCAGTACTTC
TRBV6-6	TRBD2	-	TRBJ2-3	CASSLLAGEDTQYF	TGTGCCAGCAGTTTACTAGCGGGAGAAGATACGCAGTATTTT
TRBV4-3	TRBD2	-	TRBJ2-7	CASSRLAGSYEQYF	TGCGCCAGCAGCCGTCTAGCGGGGTCCTACGAGCAGTACTTC
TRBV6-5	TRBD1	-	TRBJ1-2	CASSGGQLYGYTF	TGTGCCAGCAGCGGGGGACAGCTCTATGGCTACACCTTC
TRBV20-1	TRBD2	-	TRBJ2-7	CSAGPGLAGEPQYF	TGCAGTGCGGGGCCCGGACTAGCGGGAGAGCCGCAGTACTTC
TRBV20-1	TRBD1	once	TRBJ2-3	CSGDRFTDTQYF	TGCAGTGGGGACAGGTTCACAGATACGCAGTATTTT
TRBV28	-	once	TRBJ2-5	CASSRGVEETQYF	TGTGCCAGCAGTAGAGGGGTGGAGGAGACCCAGTACTTC